The 23 T cell receptor beta chains below come from one sample, sequenced in a study of cytomegalovirus exposure and HLA in healthy donors. PCR employed 60 Vbeta and 13 Jbeta primers. Repertoires were generated with immunoSEQ multiplex PCR, while TCRdb's copy carries only in-frame clones and drops some. The table shows about 160,000 clones, with 82% occurring only once. Sample: PBMCs. Receptors originate from a male donor in good health and CMV-seronegative.

In DNA form, the CDR3 reads TGTGCCACCAACCAGGGGTACGAGCAGTACTTC. Translation gives CATNQGYEQYF. The chain recombines TRBV6-1 with TRBJ2-7; D is perhaps TRBD1 (6 bases). V lost 10 bases, J lost 4 bases, and 11 bases lay in between. Germline V gene data show CDR1 as MNHNS and CDR2 as SASEGT. This CDR3 comprises 11 residues.

This clone has more than one count but fewer than ten. The chain joins TRBV7-8 to TRBJ1-1; no reliable D call. Germline CDR1 reads SGHVS; CDR2 reads FQNEAQ. Between the trimmed V and J ends, which lost 2 bases and 0 bases, there was a span of 10 bases. There are 15 residues in the CDR3. The CDR3 sequence is CASSLPTRMNTEAFF. In DNA form, the CDR3 reads TGTGCCAGCAGCTTACCCACACGCATGAACACTGAAGCTTTCTTT.

Worth noting for this clone: One junction end disagrees with the germline gene, perhaps due to a read error. The chain employs TRBV6-1 and TRBJ1-2; no firm D call. There are 12 residues in the CDR3. Germline V gene lookup returns CDR1 MNHNS and CDR2 SASEGT. CDR3 loop: CASTEPSKGDAF. CDR3 sequence (DNA): TGTGCCAGCACTGAACCCAGCAAGGGAGACGCCTTC.

This chain uses TRBV2 with TRBJ2-7, with D tentatively TRBD1 (6 bases). The CDR3 has 11 residues. The V end was cut by 4 bases, the J end by 12 bases, with 13 bases between. The V gene's germline CDR1 is SNHLY and CDR2 FYNNEI. CDR3 sequence (DNA): TGTGCCAGCAGTGGACAGGCCGCGGCGTACTTC. Its translation: CASSGQAAAYF.

The chain couples TRBV29-1 to TRBJ2-3, with 8 bases fitting TRBD2. Germline V gives CDR1 SQVTM, CDR2 ANQGSEA. CDR3 length: 13 amino acids. J gave up 5 bases and V 7 bases, and 8 bases lay outside the gene matches. The DNA for the CDR3 is TGCAGCGCCGGGAGGGCGGGGCGAGATACGCAGTATTTT. Translating gives CSAGRAGRDTQYF.

This chain uses TRBV5-5 with TRBJ2-7, with D possibly matching TRBD1 (6 bases). CDR1 is SGHKS, CDR2 YYEKEE, per germline (reference sequence). V was pared by 1 base and J by 0 bases, with 17 bases between. CDR3 length equals 17 residues. In DNA form, the CDR3 reads TGTGCCAGCAGCTTGAGACCCCCTCCGGGACACTCCTACGAGCAGTACTTC. It yields the protein CASSLRPPPGHSYEQYF.

This clone has only one observation. This chain connects TRBV27 to TRBJ2-1; 11 bases fit TRBD2. The CDR3 contains 16 residues. The germline V gene has CDR1 MNHEY and CDR2 SMNVEV (reference sequence). V shed 8 bases and J 0 bases; nucleotides not matched to a gene: 6. The CDR3, as DNA: TGTGCCAGCGGGGTCCTAGCGGGAGGCTCCTACAATGAGCAGTTCTTC. Protein: CASGVLAGGSYNEQFF.

This chain connects TRBV30 to TRBJ2-7, with 8 positions matching TRBD1. V shed 8 bases, J shed 0 bases, and the junction held 3 bases outside the gene matches. The CDR3 extends over 12 amino acids. The V gene's germline CDR1 is GTSNPN and CDR2 SVGIG (reference sequence). Here the CDR3 reads CAGTGGSYEQYF. The CDR3 DNA sequence: TGTGCCGGAACAGGGGGCTCCTACGAGCAGTACTTC.

A single count supports this clone. This chain joins TRBV28 and TRBJ2-5, with 10 bases fitting TRBD1. The CDR3 totals 16 residues. Germline-derived CDR1 and CDR2 are MDHEN and SYDVKM. J was trimmed by 1 base and V by 10 bases; bases with no gene match: 12. This CDR3 is CATRQGANRIQETQYF. CDR3 coding DNA: TGTGCCACTAGACAGGGGGCGAACCGAATCCAAGAGACCCAGTACTTC.

About this clone itself: One end of the junction does not line up with germline, which may come from a read error. The CDR3 loop is CSSGSVVNEQYF. In DNA, the CDR3 is TGTTCCAGCGGTAGTGTGGTTAACGAGCAGTACTTC. This chain joins TRBV7-9 and TRBJ2-7; tentative D call: TRBD2 (5 bases). The CDR3 is made up of 12 amino acids. The germline CDR1 and CDR2 sequences are SEHNR and FQNEAQ (reference sequence).

The rearrangement uses TRBV5-1 and TRBJ2-7, with TRBD1 as a possible D gene (5 bases). The CDR3 spans 12 residues. The V and J ends lost 2 bases and 3 bases respectively, with 6 bases between them. Germline values: CDR1 SGHRS, CDR2 YFSETQ. This chain's CDR3 is CASSFQGYEQYF. CDR3 DNA: TGCGCCAGCAGCTTTCAGGGCTACGAGCAGTACTTC.

This clone was detected only a few times. The genes are TRBV7-3 and TRBJ2-3, with a tentative D call TRBD2 (7 bases). Deletions cut 6 bases from V and 2 bases from J, with 18 bases between. The germline CDR1 and CDR2 sequences are SGHTA and FQGTGA. This CDR3 comprises 16 residues. CDR3 in DNA: TGTGCCAGCAGTATAGGCGGGGGCCACCCCACAGATACGCAGTATTTT. Translated: CASSIGGGHPTDTQYF.

The chain has TRBV28 and TRBJ1-2; no clear D. CDR1 is MDHEN and CDR2 is SYDVKM in the germline V gene. V shed 4 bases and J shed 4 bases, with 4 bases lying between them. This CDR3 contains 11 residues. The CDR3 loop is CASSYRYGYTF. The CDR3 DNA sequence: TGTGCCAGCAGTTATCGCTATGGCTACACCTTC.

In its sample, this clone was seen a few times. The chain carries TRBV4-2 and TRBJ2-4, with TRBD2 as a possible D gene (5 bases). The CDR3 sequence is 17 residues long. The germline V and J ends were trimmed by 1 base and 4 bases, with 17 bases remaining between them. Germline V gene lookup returns CDR1 LGHNA and CDR2 YNFKEQ. The CDR3 region has the DNA TGTGCCAGCAGCCAAGTAGGACTCCCCGCTGCGAAAAACATTCAGTACTTC. This translates into CASSQVGLPAAKNIQYF.

The rearrangement uses TRBV7-6 and TRBJ2-1; 10 bases map to TRBD2. CDR3 size: 15 residues. Germline assignment: CDR1 SGHVS and CDR2 FNYEAQ. V lost 6 bases and J lost 4; bases outside the gene matches: 6. Here the CDR3 DNA reads TGTGCCAGCAGTCGGACTAGCGGCCCGTACAATGAGCAGTTCTTC. Its protein product is CASSRTSGPYNEQFF. Drawing the rest from reference TRBV7-6 and TRBJ2-1, the complete variable domain is GAGVSQSPRYKVTKRGQDVALRCDPISGHVSLYWYRQALGQGPEFLTYFNYEAQQDKSGLPNDRFSAERPEGSISTLTIQRTEQRDSAMYRCASSRTSGPYNEQFFGPGTRLTVL.

The chain couples TRBV28 to TRBJ2-5; D ambiguous. CDR1 MDHEN and CDR2 SYDVKM come from the germline V gene. Trimming stripped 2 bases from V and 3 bases from J, with 7 bases between. This CDR3 contains 13 residues. CDR3 DNA sequence: TGTGCCAGCAGTTTAAGCAAAAAAGAGACCCAGTACTTC. Residues: CASSLSKKETQYF.

The J gene is TRBJ2-2, the V gene TRBV2; D may be TRBD1 (7 bases). The CDR3 is 13 residues long. CDR1 and CDR2 from the germline V gene are SNHLY and FYNNEI. V lost 4 bases, J lost 7 bases, and 10 bases lay in between. CDR3 in DNA: TGTGCCAGCAGTGCGCAGGGGGGCGGGGAGCTGTTTTTT. Its translation is CASSAQGGGELFF. Variable domain in full (rest from reference TRBV2 and TRBJ2-2): EPEVTQTPSHQVTQMGQEVILRCVPISNHLYFYWYRQILGQKVEFLVSFYNNEISEKSEIFDDQFSVERPDGSNFTLKIRSTKLEDSAMYFCASSAQGGGELFFGEGSRLTVL.

This clone was recorded only once. This CDR3 is CASSTSLDNSPLHF. CDR3 nucleotide sequence: TGTGCCAGCAGCACCAGCCTAGATAATTCACCCCTCCACTTT. The chain joins TRBV5-6 to TRBJ1-6, with D unclear. The V gene lost 4 bases and the J gene lost 5 bases, with 10 bases spanning the gap. The germline V gene has CDR1 SGHDT and CDR2 YYEEEE. There are 14 residues in the CDR3.

This clone was seen a few times. The chain recombines TRBV6-5 with TRBJ2-5; TRBD2 might be the D (5 bases). With 7 bases removed from V and 3 bases from J, the gap between germline ends came to 15 bases. The CDR3 is 14 amino acids. Germline V gene sequence: CDR1 MNHEY, CDR2 SVGAGI. The CDR3 nucleotides read TGTGCCAGCAAATCTGTAGCGCTTAAAGAGACCCAGTACTTC. Translation: CASKSVALKETQYF.

V and J are TRBV6-6 and TRBJ2-5; a possible D gene is TRBD1 (5 bases). The germline V gene has CDR1 MNHNY and CDR2 SVGAGI (reference sequence). The ends were cut back, 6 bases at V and 3 bases at J, with 8 bases in the middle. The CDR3 consists of 12 residues. CDR3 residues: CASRIQEETQYF. In nucleotides, the CDR3 is TGTGCCAGCAGAATACAGGAAGAGACCCAGTACTTC.

This clone was recorded once. The CDR3 is CASSPGDSSNSPLHF. The CDR3 DNA follows: TGCGCCAGCAGCCCGGGGGACAGTAGTAATTCACCCCTCCACTTT. The chain links TRBV5-1 to TRBJ1-6, with TRBD1 matching 7 bases. After removal of 4 bases from V and 6 bases from J, the junction contained 7 bases not matched to a gene. This CDR3 has 15 residues. The germline V gene has CDR1 SGHRS and CDR2 YFSETQ.

This chain joins TRBV9 and TRBJ2-1; TRBD1 might be the D (7 bases). Germline-derived CDR1 and CDR2 are SGDLS and YYNGEE. Deletions cut 4 bases from V and 9 bases from J, with 20 bases between. The CDR3 consists of 15 residues. CDR3 sequence: CASSPQGGTVGEQFF. For the CDR3, the DNA is TGTGCCAGCAGCCCCCAGGGGGGAACGGTTGGTGAGCAGTTCTTC.

This chain links TRBV7-6 with TRBJ2-4, with 13 bases identical to TRBD2. Germline V gene lookup returns CDR1 SGHVS and CDR2 FNYEAQ. Trimming cost V 5 bases and J 0 bases; bases outside gene matches: 4. The CDR3 runs 17 residues. The CDR3, as DNA: TGTGCCAGCAGCCCGGGGACTAGCGGGGTAGCCAAAAACATTCAGTACTTC. Amino acid sequence: CASSPGTSGVAKNIQYF.